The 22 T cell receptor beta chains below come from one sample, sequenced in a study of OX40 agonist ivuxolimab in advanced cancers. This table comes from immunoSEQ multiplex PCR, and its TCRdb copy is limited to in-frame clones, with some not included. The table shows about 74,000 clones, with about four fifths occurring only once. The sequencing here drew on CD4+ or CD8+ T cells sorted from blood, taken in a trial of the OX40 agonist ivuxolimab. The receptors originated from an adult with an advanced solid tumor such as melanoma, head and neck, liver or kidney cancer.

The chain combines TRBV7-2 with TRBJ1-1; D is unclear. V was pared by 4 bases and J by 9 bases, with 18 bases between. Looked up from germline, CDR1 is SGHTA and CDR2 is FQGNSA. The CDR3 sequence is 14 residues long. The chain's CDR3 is CASSSTPLHGQAFF. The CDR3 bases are TGTGCCAGCAGCTCCACACCTCTACACGGGCAAGCTTTCTTT.

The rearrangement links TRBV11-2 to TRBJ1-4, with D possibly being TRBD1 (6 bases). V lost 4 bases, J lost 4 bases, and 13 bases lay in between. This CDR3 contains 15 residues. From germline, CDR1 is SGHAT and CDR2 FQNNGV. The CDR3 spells CASSSTGTLNEKLFF. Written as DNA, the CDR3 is TGTGCCAGCAGCTCGACCGGGACACTTAATGAAAAACTGTTTTTT.

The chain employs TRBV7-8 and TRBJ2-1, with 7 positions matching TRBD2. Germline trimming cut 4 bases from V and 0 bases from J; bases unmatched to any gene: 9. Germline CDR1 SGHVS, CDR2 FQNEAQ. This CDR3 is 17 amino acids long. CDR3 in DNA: TGTGCCAGCAGCTCCGCTTACGGCGGGAGCTCCTACAATGAGCAGTTCTTC. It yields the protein CASSSAYGGSSYNEQFF.

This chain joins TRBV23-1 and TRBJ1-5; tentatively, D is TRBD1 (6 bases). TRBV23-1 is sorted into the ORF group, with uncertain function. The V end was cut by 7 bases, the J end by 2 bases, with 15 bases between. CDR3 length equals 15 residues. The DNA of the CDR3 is TGCGCCAGCATTTACAGGGAAGAGGGCAATCAGCCCCAGCATTTT. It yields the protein CASIYREEGNQPQHF.

Written as DNA, the CDR3 is TGTGCCACCAGCAGGGACAGGGGGATGAACACTGAAGCTTTCTTT. It codes for CATSRDRGMNTEAFF. The V gene is TRBV15, the J gene TRBJ1-1, with TRBD1 matching 10 bases. After removal of 3 bases from V and 0 bases from J, the junction contained 1 base not matched to a gene. Germline V gives CDR1 LNHNV, CDR2 YYDKDF (reference sequence). This CDR3 contains 15 residues. The complete variable domain, with remaining parts taken from reference TRBV15 and TRBJ1-1, reads DAMVIQNPRYQVTQFGKPVTLSCSQTLNHNVMYWYQQKSSQAPKLLFHYYDKDFNNEADTPDNFQSRRPNTSFCFLDIRSPGLGDTAMYLCATSRDRGMNTEAFFGQGTRLTVV.

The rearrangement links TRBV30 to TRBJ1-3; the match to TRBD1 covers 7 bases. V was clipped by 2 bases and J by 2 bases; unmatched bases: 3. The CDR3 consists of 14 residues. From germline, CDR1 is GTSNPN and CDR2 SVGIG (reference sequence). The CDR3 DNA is TGTGCCTGGAGTCTGACAGGGCCTGGAAACACCATATATTTT. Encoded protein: CAWSLTGPGNTIYF.

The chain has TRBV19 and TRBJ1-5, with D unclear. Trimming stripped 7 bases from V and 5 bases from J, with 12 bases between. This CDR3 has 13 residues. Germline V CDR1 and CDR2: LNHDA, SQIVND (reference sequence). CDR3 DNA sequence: TGTGCCAGTACCCCCGAGCCTTATCAGCCCCAGCATTTT. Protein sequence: CASTPEPYQPQHF.

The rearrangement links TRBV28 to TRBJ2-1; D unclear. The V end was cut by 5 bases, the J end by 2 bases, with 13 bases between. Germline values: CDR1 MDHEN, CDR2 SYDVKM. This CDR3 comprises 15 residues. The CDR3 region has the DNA TGTGCCAGCAGTACATTCGGCCGGGCCTACAATGAGCAGTTCTTC. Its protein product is CASSTFGRAYNEQFF.

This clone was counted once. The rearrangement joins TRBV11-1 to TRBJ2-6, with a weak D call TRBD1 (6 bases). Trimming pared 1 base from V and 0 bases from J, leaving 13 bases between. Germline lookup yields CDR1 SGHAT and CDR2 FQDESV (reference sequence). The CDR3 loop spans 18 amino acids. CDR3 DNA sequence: TGTGCCAGCAGCTTAGGTAGGGACATAAGCTCTGGGGCCAACGTCCTGACTTTC. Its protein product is CASSLGRDISSGANVLTF.

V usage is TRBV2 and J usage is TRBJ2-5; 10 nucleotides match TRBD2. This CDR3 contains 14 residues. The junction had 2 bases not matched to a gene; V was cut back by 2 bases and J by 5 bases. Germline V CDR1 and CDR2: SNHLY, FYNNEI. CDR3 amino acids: CASSELLAGETQYF. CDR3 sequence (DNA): TGTGCCAGCAGTGAATTACTAGCGGGGGAGACCCAGTACTTC.

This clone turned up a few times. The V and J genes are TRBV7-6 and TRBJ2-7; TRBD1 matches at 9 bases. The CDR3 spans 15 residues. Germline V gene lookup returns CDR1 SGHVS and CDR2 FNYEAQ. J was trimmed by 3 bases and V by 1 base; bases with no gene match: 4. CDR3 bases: TGTGCCAGCAGCTTAGAACAGGGGGCTCACTACGAGCAGTACTTC. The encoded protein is CASSLEQGAHYEQYF.

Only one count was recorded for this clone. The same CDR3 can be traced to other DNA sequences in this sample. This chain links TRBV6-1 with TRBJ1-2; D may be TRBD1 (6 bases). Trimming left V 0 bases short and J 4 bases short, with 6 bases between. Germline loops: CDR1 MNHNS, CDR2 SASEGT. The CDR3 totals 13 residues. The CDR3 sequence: CASSEARGYGYTF. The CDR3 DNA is TGTGCCAGCAGTGAAGCCAGGGGCTATGGCTACACCTTC.

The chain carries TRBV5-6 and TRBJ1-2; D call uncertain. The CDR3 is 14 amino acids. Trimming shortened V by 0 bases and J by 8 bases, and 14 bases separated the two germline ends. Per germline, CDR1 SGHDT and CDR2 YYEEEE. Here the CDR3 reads CASSLAGTLRGYTF. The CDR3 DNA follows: TGTGCCAGCAGCTTGGCGGGCACCTTAAGGGGCTACACCTTC.

The CDR3 DNA is TGTGCCAGCAGCTGGGGACTAGCGGGAGGAGGAGGAAATGAGCAGTTCTTC. This sequence encodes CASSWGLAGGGGNEQFF. V usage is TRBV5-6 and J usage is TRBJ2-1; 15 bases agree with TRBD2. CDR1 and CDR2 from the germline V gene are SGHDT and YYEEEE. With 3 bases clipped from V and 7 bases from J, the junction kept 8 bases outside the gene matches. The CDR3 is 17 residues long.

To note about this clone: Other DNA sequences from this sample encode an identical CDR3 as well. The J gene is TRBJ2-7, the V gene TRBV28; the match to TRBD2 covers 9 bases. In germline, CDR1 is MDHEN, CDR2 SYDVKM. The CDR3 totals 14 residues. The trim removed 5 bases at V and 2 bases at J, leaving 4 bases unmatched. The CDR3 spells CASSLAGPPYEQYF. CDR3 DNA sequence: TGTGCCAGCAGTCTAGCGGGACCCCCCTACGAGCAGTACTTC.

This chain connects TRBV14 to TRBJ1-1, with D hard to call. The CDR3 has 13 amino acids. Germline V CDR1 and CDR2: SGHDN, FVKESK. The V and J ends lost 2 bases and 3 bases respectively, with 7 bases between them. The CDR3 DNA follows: TGTGCCAGCAGCCAAATTGTATACACTGAAGCTTTCTTT. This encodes CASSQIVYTEAFF.

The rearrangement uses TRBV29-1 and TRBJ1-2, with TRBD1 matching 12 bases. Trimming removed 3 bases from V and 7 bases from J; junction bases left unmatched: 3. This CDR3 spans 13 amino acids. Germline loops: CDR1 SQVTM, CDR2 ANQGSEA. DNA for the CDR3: TGCAGCGTTGACGGGACAGGGGGCTTTGGCTACACCTTC. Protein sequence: CSVDGTGGFGYTF.

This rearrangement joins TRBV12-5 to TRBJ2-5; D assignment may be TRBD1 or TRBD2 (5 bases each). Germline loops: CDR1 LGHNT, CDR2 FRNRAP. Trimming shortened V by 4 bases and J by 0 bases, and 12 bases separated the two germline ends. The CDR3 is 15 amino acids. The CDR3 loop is CASGSLREYQETQYF. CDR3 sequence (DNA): TGTGCTAGTGGTTCTCTCAGGGAGTACCAAGAGACCCAGTACTTC.

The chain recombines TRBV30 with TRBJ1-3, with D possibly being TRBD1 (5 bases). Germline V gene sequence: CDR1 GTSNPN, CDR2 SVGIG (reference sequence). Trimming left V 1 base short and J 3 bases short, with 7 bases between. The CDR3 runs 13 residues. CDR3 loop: CAWSGQIGNTIYF. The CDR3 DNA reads TGTGCCTGGAGTGGACAGATTGGAAACACCATATATTTT.

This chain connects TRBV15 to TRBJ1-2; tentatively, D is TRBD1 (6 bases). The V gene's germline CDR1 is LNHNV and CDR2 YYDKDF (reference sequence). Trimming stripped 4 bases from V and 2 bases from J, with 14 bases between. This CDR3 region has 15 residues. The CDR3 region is CATSTTWGTNYGYTF. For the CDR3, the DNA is TGTGCCACCAGCACCACTTGGGGGACAAACTATGGCTACACCTTC.

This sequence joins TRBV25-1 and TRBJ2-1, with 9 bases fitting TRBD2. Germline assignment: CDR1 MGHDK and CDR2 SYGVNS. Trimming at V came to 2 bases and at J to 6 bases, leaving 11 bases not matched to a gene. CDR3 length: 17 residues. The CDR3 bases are TGTGCCAGCAGTGAAGAAGTTGTAGCGGGAGCCCGCAATGAGCAGTTCTTC. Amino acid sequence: CASSEEVVAGARNEQFF.

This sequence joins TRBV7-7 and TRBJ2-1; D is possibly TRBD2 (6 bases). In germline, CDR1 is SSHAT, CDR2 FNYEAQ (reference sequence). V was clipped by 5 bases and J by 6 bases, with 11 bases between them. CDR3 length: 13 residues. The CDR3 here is CASSLGTFNEQFF. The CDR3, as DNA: TGTGCCAGCAGCCTTGGGACTTTCAATGAGCAGTTCTTC.